Listed here is a single T cell receptor (beta chain). This table comes from immunoSEQ multiplex PCR, and its TCRdb copy is limited to in-frame clones, with some not included. Of 60,000 to 95,000 clones in the sample, around nine tenths were seen once. The germline V and J ends were trimmed by 0 bases and 4 bases, with 11 bases remaining between them. CDR1 and CDR2 from the germline V gene are SGDLS and YYNGEE. The CDR3 has 15 residues. These data are taken from a study of T cell changes during pregnancy in multiple sclerosis. The chain carries TRBV9 and TRBJ2-1, with D possibly TRBD2 on 6 matching bases. The TCR comes from a female donor with multiple sclerosis, enrolled in a pregnancy study. This specimen was CD4+ T cells from peripheral blood mononuclear cells, taken before pregnancy. The CDR3 DNA reads TGTGCCAGCAGCGTAGCGGGAGCAGATTACAATGAGCAGTTCTTC. Translated: CASSVAGADYNEQFF.